This TCR beta chain is from a study of shared clonotypes between healthy human individuals (dated by TCRdb to about 2020). Regarding the research as a whole: The cohort included three men and two women between 18 and 49 years of age. For each donor, three plates each were used for CD4 naive and CD4 memory, two plates were used for CD8 naive, and one plate was used for CD8 memory. The study deeply sequenced blood TCR repertoires of roughly five healthy adults to estimate repertoire size and the extent of clonotype sharing between individuals. To increase sequencing depth and limit assay-specific biases, TCR repertoire library preparation and sequencing were carried out by different laboratories using diverse techniques. Per donor, leukapheresis produced somewhere between about 0.94 and 10 billion PBMCs. The study at large found these results: Compared with non-shared clonotypes, the clonotypes found in all four sorted-subset donors had higher generation probabilities. Because the study included only a small number of donors, the genetic and exposure-history diversity represented was limited. Pairwise subsampling led to the expectation that sequencing depth would affect the degree of clonotype sharing among donors. Naive subsets generally had larger estimated clonotype richness than memory subsets. Sampling was limited to blood, and TCR repertoires in tissue likely differ from TCR repertoires in blood. When several donors were compared, the shared fraction of clonotypes was around 5% for naive CD4, 3.5% to 4% for naive CD8, 2.3% for memory CD4, and around 0.37% for memory CD8. Even with the large sequencing depth, rarefaction of the sorted-subset datasets indicated that sequencing was incomplete.

CD8 naive samples were obtained by positive selection for CCR7 among CD45RO-negative cells, yielding a CD45RA+CCR7+ population from which TemRA cells were excluded. The donors were healthy, HIV-negative adults with no recently reported acute infections or vaccinations. Every donor was a Caucasian adult residing in Nashville, Tennessee, USA. After blood collection by leukapheresis, PBMCs were isolated using Ficoll-Histopaque density gradient centrifugation and then cryopreserved in the vapor phase of liquid nitrogen. Analytical flow cytometry was used to check the purity and quantity of every magnetically sorted T cell population. From each sorted fraction, genomic DNA was isolated and quantified by UV absorbance on a Nanodrop 2000c. From a lookup of the germline V gene (reference sequence), CDR1 and CDR2 are SGHNT and YYREEE. V sheds 5 bases and J sheds 5 bases, leaving 8 bases between their ends. The CDR3 covers 11 residues, taking in both the cysteine and the phenylalanine. Only the CDR3 DNA stays, 33 bases, in frame from base 1.

Points on this clone: Its target antigen remains unknown. Per-base quality was not reported, and no clone a single base away is much larger than it. In the same sample, other DNA sequences code for this CDR3.

Using the deep immunoSEQ assay, TCR CDR3 regions were amplified from genomic DNA by multiplex PCR. Extracted genomic DNA from each cell subset was distributed evenly across all wells of several immunoSEQ 96-well plates, and each plate was treated as a replicate. Each replicate PCR for sorted subsets received about 220 ng genomic DNA, equal to about 30,000 T cell genomes. Purified libraries were measured with a Qubit 3.0 fluorometer, size-checked on a Bioanalyzer 2100, and measured again with the KAPA Library Quantification kit. Every immunoSEQ 96-well plate was sequenced on a dedicated single-read 150-cycle Illumina NextSeq 550 flow cell. The source study handled its data this way. Because the immunoSEQ output included only junctional sequences and no quality scores, the filtering could not be the same as the filtering used for full-length reads. To assign V/J genes and CDR3, sequences were annotated against IMGT germline references using PyIR, a Python wrapper for IgBLAST v1.9. Any read was removed if the V/J assignment was weak (E-value above 1e-6), the CDR3 was missing, or the read contained stop codons, out-of-frame junctions, or ambiguous translated residues. V3J clonotypes were defined as sequences sharing an identical inferred V gene, J gene, and CDR3 amino acid sequence. To compute the percentage overlap between repertoires, the number of shared unique clonotypes was divided by the size of the smaller repertoire. Richness of each repertoire was evaluated using RTK rarefaction, the Chao1 estimator, and Recon v2.1 estimates of unobserved clonotypes. Generation probabilities were computed with OLGA for all TCRbeta clonotypes obtained by the gDNA method from several donors. TCRdb limited this immuneACCESS table to in-frame rearrangements with V and J called. A share of clones is missing; checked studies link under half to unresolved V genes, and the rest is unexplained. That table gives V, J and clone size, and the DNA gave D and trimming. The sample table lists nearly 600,000 clones, around 95% of them with a count of one. The biggest ten clones account for 0.1% to 0.11% of the sample.

The source material was naive CD8+ T cells sorted from blood. This specimen's cell subset or site label, per the study, means: CD45RA+CCR7+. In this chain, TRBV5-4 is recombined with TRBJ2-7; the D gene lacks a confident call. The clonotype comes from a woman aged 25-40 years in good health. CDR3 sequence: CASSTDHEQYF. At the DNA level, the sequence is TGTGCCAGCAGTACGGACCACGAGCAGTACTTC.